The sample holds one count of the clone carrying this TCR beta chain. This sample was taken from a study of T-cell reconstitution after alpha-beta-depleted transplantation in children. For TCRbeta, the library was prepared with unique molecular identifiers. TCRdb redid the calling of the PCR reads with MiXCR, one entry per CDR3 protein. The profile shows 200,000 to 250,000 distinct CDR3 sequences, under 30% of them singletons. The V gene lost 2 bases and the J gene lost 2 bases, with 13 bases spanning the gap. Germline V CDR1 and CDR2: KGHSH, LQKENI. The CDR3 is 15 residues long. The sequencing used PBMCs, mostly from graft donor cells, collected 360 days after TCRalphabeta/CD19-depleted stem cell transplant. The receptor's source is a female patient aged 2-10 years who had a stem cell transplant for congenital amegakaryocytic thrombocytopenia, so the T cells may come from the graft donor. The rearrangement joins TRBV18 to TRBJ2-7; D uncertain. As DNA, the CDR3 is TGTGCCAGCTCACCAAAATTCAGTCAGACCTACGAGCAGTACTTC. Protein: CASSPKFSQTYEQYF.